The 7 T cell receptor beta chains given below trace back to one sample, sequenced in a study of CD4 T cells in relation to SARS-CoV-2 and coronaviruses. Their antigen targets remain unknown. Here immunoSEQ multiplex PCR was the method, and the copy in TCRdb shows in-frame clones only, minus some. The profile shows around 20,000 clones, 75% to 85% of them singletons. The unexposed donors gave CD4+ T cells in about 2010-2019, prior to COVID-19. CD4+ T cells were isolated from the cells after nine to eleven days of culture. Sample: CD4+ T cells from PBMCs, cultured in vitro. These receptors all stem from a human donor in good health.

The chain couples TRBV10-2 to TRBJ2-7; D unclear. The CDR3 is made up of 12 amino acids. Trimming cost V 2 bases and J 3 bases, with 5 bases left between them. Germline assignment: CDR1 WSHSY and CDR2 SAAADI. The CDR3, as DNA: TGCGCCAGCAGTGAGAGGTTCTACGAGCAGTACTTC. This gives the protein CASSERFYEQYF.

V is TRBV30 and J is TRBJ2-3; perhaps D is TRBD1 or TRBD2 (5 bases each). From germline, CDR1 is GTSNPN and CDR2 SVGIG (reference sequence). This CDR3 comprises 12 residues. V was trimmed by 3 bases and J by 3 bases, leaving 7 bases between them. The CDR3 loop is CAWSGTTDTQYF. The CDR3, as DNA: TGTGCCTGGAGCGGGACGACAGATACGCAGTATTTT.

The DNA of the CDR3 is TGTGCCTGGAGTGGGGCTAACTATGGCTACACCTTC. It translates to CAWSGANYGYTF. The chain carries TRBV30 and TRBJ1-2, with no clear D. The CDR3 contains 12 residues. CDR1 is GTSNPN and CDR2 is SVGIG in the germline V gene (reference sequence). V was shortened by 1 base and J by 0 bases, with 3 bases between the two germline ends.

The genes are TRBV11-3 and TRBJ1-2; D might be TRBD1 (6 bases). Trimming left V 2 bases short and J 3 bases short, with 10 bases between. The CDR3 is made up of 14 amino acids. Germline loops: CDR1 SGHNT, CDR2 YENEEA. CDR3 nucleotides: TGTGCCAGCAGCTTAAACAGGGAGGACTATGGCTACACCTTC. Its translation is CASSLNREDYGYTF.

The chain uses TRBV28 and TRBJ1-5; D possibly corresponds to TRBD1 (6 bases). The V gene lost 3 bases and the J gene lost 0 bases, with 15 bases spanning the gap. CDR1 and CDR2 from the germline V gene are MDHEN and SYDVKM. This CDR3 contains 17 residues. The CDR3 nucleotides are TGTGCCAGCAGTTTTTCCCGGGACACCTCTAGCAATCAGCCCCAGCATTTT. This sequence encodes CASSFSRDTSSNQPQHF.

The rearrangement links TRBV12-5 to TRBJ1-2, with D uncertain. Trimming removed 6 bases from V and 6 bases from J, with 17 bases in between. Germline CDR1 LGHNT, CDR2 FRNRAP. This CDR3 is built from 14 residues. The CDR3 loop is CASGRPPDVNGYTF. The DNA for the CDR3 is TGTGCTAGTGGCAGACCCCCCGATGTTAATGGCTACACCTTC.

This chain joins TRBV4-2 and TRBJ1-1; 10 nucleotides line up with TRBD1. Looked up from germline, CDR1 is LGHNA and CDR2 is YNFKEQ. The junction had 14 bases not matched to a gene; V was cut back by 5 bases and J by 5 bases. CDR3 length equals 17 residues. The CDR3 DNA follows: TGTGCCAGCAGCAGAGTGACATTGACAGGGGGCGCGACTGAAGCTTTCTTT. This encodes CASSRVTLTGGATEAFF.